The present T cell receptor (beta chain) was sequenced within a study of blood T cell repertoires in COVID-19. Study details: Nucleic acid was either cDNA or gDNA, and it came from T cells, B-cell-depleted T cells, or PBMCs.

As concerns this clone: Other DNA sequences within the sample encode an identical CDR3.

This CDR3 has 13 amino acids. V gave up 6 bases and J gave up 2 bases, with 11 bases separating them. Authors' data handling: Amplified reference gene primers provided the basis for estimating nucleated cell counts. Measured with immunoSEQ multiplex PCR; TCRdb has only the in-frame clones, and not every one. The V and J calls and clone size were taken over from that table, and D and trimming were inferred from the DNA. The table records about 390,000 clones, approximately 87% of them present only once. Specimen: PBMCs or T cells enriched from blood (not recorded which). The chain recombines TRBV12-3 or TRBV12-4 with TRBJ2-7; D might be TRBD1 (6 bases). The clonotype originates from a woman aged 45-60 years who had recovered from COVID-19. The CDR3 protein is CASSLDRTYEQYF. The CDR3, as DNA: TGTGCCAGCAGCCTTGACAGGACCTACGAGCAGTACTTC.